This T cell receptor (beta chain) was profiled in a study of cytomegalovirus exposure and HLA in healthy donors. Study results and limitations: According to the study, 150 to 200 TCR beta chains were cytomegalovirus-associated.

The protocol was immunoSEQ multiplex PCR, while the TCRdb copy is restricted to in-frame clones and leaves out a portion. The data show 220,000 or so clones, less than 85% seen once. Notes on this clone: What it recognizes is unknown.

This CDR3 contains 14 residues. Germline V lookup: CDR1 SGHVS, CDR2 FNYEAQ. Losses at the gene ends were 6 bases for V and 4 bases for J; bases not matched to a gene: 6. This TCR came from a woman younger than 30 in good health and CMV-seronegative. Sequencing was done on a sample of PBMCs. This chain joins TRBV7-6 and TRBJ1-2, with 9 bases matching TRBD1. In DNA, the CDR3 is TGTGCCAGCAGTCGGACAGGGGTCGGCTATGGCTACACCTTC. Its protein is CASSRTGVGYGYTF.